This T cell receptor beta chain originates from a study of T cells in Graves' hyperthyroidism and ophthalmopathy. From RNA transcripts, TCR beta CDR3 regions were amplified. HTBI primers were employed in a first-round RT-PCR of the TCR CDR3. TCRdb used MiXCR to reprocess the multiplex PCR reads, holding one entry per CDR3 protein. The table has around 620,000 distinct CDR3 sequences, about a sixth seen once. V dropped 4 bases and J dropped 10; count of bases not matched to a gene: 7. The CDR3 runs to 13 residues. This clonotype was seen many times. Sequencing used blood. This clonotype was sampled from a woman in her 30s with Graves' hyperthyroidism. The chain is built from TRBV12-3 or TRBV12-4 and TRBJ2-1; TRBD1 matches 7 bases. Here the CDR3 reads CASSSTGAYEQFF. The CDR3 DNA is TGTGCCAGCAGTTCAACAGGGGCATACGAGCAGTTCTTC.